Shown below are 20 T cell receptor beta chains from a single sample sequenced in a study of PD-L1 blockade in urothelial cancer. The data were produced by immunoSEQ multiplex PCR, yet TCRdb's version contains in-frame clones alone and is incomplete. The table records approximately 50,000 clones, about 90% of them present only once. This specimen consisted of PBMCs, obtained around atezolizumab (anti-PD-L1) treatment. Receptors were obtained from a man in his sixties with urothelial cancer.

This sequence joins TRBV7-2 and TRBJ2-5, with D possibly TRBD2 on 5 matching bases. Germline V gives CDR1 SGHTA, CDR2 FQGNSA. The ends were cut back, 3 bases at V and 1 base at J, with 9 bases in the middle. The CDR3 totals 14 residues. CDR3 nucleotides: TGTGCCAGCAGCTTCGGAGGCCTCCAAGAGACCCAGTACTTC. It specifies CASSFGGLQETQYF. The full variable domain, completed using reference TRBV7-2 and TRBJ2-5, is GAGVSQSPSNKVTEKGKDVELRCDPISGHTALYWYRQSLGQGLEFLIYFQGNSAPDKSGLPSDRFSAERTGGSVSTLTIQRTQQEDSAVYLCASSFGGLQETQYFGPGTRLLVL.

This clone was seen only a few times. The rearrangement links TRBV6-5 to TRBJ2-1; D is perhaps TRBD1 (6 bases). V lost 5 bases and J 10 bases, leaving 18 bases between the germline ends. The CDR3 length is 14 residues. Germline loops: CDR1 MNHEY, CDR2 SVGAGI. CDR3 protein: CASSPTQGRGEQFF. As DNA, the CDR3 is TGTGCCAGCAGTCCGACTCAGGGGAGAGGCGAGCAGTTCTTC.

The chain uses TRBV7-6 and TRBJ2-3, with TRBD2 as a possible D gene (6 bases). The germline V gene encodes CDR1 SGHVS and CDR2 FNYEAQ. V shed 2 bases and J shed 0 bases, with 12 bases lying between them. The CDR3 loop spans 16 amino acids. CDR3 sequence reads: CASSLFWGTSTDTQYF. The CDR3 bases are TGTGCCAGCAGCTTATTTTGGGGGACTAGCACAGATACGCAGTATTTT.

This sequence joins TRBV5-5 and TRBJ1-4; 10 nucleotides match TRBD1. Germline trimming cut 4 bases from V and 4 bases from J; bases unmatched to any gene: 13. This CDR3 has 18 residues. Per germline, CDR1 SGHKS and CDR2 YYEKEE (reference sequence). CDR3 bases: TGTGCCAGCAGCGGAGGGACAGGGGCCAACTATTTTAATGAAAAACTGTTTTTT. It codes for CASSGGTGANYFNEKLFF.

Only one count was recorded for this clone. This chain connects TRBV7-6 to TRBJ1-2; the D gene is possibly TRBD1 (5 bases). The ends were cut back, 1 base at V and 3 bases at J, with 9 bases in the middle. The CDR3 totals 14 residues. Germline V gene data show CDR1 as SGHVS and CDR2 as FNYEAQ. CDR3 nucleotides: TGTGCCAGCAGCTTAGGGGGCACCGACTATGGCTACACCTTC. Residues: CASSLGGTDYGYTF.

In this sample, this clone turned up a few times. CDR3 in DNA: TGTGCCACCAGCAGAGATCCCAGAAACACCATATATTTT. As protein: CATSRDPRNTIYF. V is TRBV15 and J is TRBJ1-3; D gene unclear. Trimming stripped 0 bases from V and 5 bases from J, with 5 bases between. Per germline, CDR1 LNHNV and CDR2 YYDKDF (reference sequence). This CDR3 is built from 13 residues.

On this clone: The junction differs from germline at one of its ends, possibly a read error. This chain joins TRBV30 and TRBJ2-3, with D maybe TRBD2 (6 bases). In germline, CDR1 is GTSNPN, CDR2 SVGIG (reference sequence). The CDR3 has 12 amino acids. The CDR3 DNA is TGTGCCTGGAGTGTGTGGGGCGGGGTTCGTCTTTTT. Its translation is CAWSVWGGVRLF.

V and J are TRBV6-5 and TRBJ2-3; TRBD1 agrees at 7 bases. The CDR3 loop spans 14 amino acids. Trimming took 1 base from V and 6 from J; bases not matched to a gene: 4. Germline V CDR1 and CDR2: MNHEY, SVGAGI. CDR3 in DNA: TGTGCCAGCAGTTACTTAGGGGGCAGGGATACGCAGTATTTT. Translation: CASSYLGGRDTQYF.

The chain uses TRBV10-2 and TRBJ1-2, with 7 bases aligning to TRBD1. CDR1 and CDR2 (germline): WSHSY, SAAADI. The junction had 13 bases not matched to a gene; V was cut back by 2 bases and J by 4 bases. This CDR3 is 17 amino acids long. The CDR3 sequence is CASSEGTGTVSLYGYTF. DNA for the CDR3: TGCGCCAGCAGTGAGGGTACCGGGACAGTCTCGCTCTATGGCTACACCTTC.

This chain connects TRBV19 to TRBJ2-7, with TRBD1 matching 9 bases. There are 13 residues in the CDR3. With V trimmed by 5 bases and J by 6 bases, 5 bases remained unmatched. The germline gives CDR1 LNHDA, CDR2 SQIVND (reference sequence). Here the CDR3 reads CASSRDRASEQYF. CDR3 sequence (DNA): TGTGCCAGTAGTCGGGACAGGGCGTCCGAGCAGTACTTC.

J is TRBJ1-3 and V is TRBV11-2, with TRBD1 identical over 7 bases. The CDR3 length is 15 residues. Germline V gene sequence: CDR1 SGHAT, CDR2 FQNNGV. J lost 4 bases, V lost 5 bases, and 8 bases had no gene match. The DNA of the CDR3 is TGTGCCAGCAGCGCGTACGGGGGACAGGGAAACACCATATATTTT. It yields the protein CASSAYGGQGNTIYF.

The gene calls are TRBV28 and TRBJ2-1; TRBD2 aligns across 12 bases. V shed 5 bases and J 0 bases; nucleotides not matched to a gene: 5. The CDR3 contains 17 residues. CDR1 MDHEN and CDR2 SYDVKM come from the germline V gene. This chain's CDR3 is CASSRTSGVGSYNEQFF. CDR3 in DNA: TGTGCCAGCAGTCGGACTAGCGGGGTGGGCTCCTACAATGAGCAGTTCTTC.

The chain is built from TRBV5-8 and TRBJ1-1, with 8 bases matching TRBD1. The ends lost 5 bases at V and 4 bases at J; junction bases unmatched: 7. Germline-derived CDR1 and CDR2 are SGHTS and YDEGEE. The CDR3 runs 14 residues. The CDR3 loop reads CASRTRQGSTEAFF. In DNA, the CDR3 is TGTGCCAGCAGGACCAGACAGGGGAGCACTGAAGCTTTCTTT.

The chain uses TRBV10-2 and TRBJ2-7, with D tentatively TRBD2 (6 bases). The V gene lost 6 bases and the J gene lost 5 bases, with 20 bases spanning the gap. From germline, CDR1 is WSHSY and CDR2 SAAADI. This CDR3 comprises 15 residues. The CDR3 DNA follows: TGCGCCAGCAGCGGGGGAGATTTCCGGTGGAACGAGCAGTACTTC. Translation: CASSGGDFRWNEQYF.

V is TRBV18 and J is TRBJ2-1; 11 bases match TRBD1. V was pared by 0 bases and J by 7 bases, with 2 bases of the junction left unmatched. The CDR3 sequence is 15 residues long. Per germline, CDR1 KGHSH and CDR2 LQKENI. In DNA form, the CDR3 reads TGTGCCAGCTCACCACCTGGGACAGGGGGTAATGAGCAGTTCTTC. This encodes CASSPPGTGGNEQFF.

CDR3 amino acids: CASSSQTSGVRYNEQFF. The CDR3 coding sequence is TGTGCCAGCAGCTCCCAAACTAGCGGGGTTAGATACAATGAGCAGTTCTTC. The rearrangement uses TRBV7-8 and TRBJ2-1, with 10 bases fitting TRBD2. After removal of 4 bases from V and 4 bases from J, the junction contained 10 bases not matched to a gene. The CDR3 consists of 17 residues. Germline CDR1 reads SGHVS; CDR2 reads FQNEAQ. Together with reference TRBV7-8 and TRBJ2-1, the CDR3 gives the full variable domain: GAGVSQSPRYKVAKRGQDVALRCDPISGHVSLFWYQQALGQGPEFLTYFQNEAQLDKSGLPSDRFFAERPEGSVSTLKIQRTQQEDSAVYLCASSSQTSGVRYNEQFFGPGTRLTVL.

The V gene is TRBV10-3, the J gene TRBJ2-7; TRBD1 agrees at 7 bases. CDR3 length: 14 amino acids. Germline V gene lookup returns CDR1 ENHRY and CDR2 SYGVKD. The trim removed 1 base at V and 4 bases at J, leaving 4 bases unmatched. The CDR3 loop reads CAISEYAGGYEQYF. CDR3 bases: TGTGCCATCAGTGAGTATGCAGGGGGTTACGAGCAGTACTTC.

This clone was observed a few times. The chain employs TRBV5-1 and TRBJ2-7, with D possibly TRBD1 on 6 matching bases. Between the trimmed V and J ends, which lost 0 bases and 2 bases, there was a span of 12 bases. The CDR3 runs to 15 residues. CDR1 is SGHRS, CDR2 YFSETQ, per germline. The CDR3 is CASSLGVGQTYEQYF. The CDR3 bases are TGCGCCAGCAGCTTGGGGGTCGGACAGACCTACGAGCAGTACTTC.

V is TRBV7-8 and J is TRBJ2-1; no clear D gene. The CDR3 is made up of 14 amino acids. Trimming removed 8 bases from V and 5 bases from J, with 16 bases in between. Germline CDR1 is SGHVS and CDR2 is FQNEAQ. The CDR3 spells CASGRSNLHNEQFF. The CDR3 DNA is TGTGCCAGCGGGCGCTCAAACTTGCACAATGAGCAGTTCTTC.

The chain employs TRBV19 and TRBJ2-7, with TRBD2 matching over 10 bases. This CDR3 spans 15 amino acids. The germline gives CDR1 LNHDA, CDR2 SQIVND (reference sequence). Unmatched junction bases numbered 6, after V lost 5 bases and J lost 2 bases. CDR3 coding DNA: TGTGCCAGTAGTGTTAGCGGGGGGCTCGCCTACGAGCAGTACTTC. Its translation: CASSVSGGLAYEQYF.